This T cell receptor beta chain was sequenced in a study of blood T cell repertoires in COVID-19. Study-wide background: Sites across the United States, Italy and Spain contributed samples from acute and convalescent COVID-19.

Trimming took off 3 bases at V and 1 base at J, with 9 bases between the two ends. CDR1 is KGHSH, CDR2 LQKENI, per germline. The CDR3 length is 14 residues. The assay was immunoSEQ multiplex PCR, and TCRdb's table has in-frame clones only and misses some. Of about 150,000 clones in the sample, about 88% were seen once. The clonotype comes from a woman in her sixties with COVID-19, enrolled during active disease. This chain uses TRBV18 with TRBJ1-1; the D is unclear. The specimen was peripheral blood. CDR3 protein: CASSPLTRNTEAFF. As DNA, the CDR3 is TGTGCCAGCTCACCCTTAACGAGGAACACTGAAGCTTTCTTT. The whole variable domain, filled in from reference TRBV18 and TRBJ1-1, reads NAGVMQNPRHLVRRRGQEARLRCSPMKGHSHVYWYRQLPEEGLKFMVYLQKENIIDESGMPKERFSAEFPKEGPSILRIQQVVRGDSAAYFCASSPLTRNTEAFFGQGTRLTVV.